This TCR beta chain was documented in a study of blood T cell repertoires in COVID-19. V lost 0 bases, J lost 1 base, and 7 bases lay in between. The CDR3 is 15 residues long. Germline loops: CDR1 LNHNV, CDR2 YYDKDF (reference sequence). Sequencing was performed with immunoSEQ multiplex PCR; in TCRdb, only in-frame clones are kept and a portion is missing. The table shows tens of thousands of clones, with nearly 80% occurring only once. The TCR originated in a human donor in a cohort sampled during active COVID-19. The sample was peripheral blood. The rearrangement links TRBV15 to TRBJ1-3; the D gene is possibly TRBD1 (5 bases). CDR3 loop: CATSRDRGSGNTIYF. The DNA for the CDR3 is TGTGCCACCAGCAGAGATAGGGGATCTGGAAACACCATATATTTT.